The 12 T cell receptor beta chains reported below all come from one sample, sequenced in a study of blood T cells in healthy people across ages. It was with a sample-barcoded 5' primer and a J-beta primer mix that a second PCR of roughly 7 to 12 cycles was run. TCRdb recomputed calls from the 5' RACE reads with MiXCR, one row per CDR3 protein. The data show 980,000 or so distinct CDR3 sequences, with approximately 49% seen just once and around 15% held by the top ten. Sequencing was performed on blood. These receptors were taken from a man aged 30 to 45 in good health.

There are a few counts of this clonotype. The chain uses TRBV6-5 and TRBJ2-3; TRBD2 might be the D (6 bases). The CDR3 extends over 15 amino acids. V was clipped by 0 bases and J by 4 bases, with 11 bases between them. Per germline, CDR1 MNHEY and CDR2 SVGAGI. The CDR3 DNA sequence: TGTGCCAGCAGTTACTCGACCTCGGGGGCAGATACGCAGTATTTT. This codes for CASSYSTSGADTQYF.

V and J are TRBV6-5 and TRBJ1-6; unclear D gene. The CDR3 sequence is 14 residues long. V dropped 6 bases and J dropped 6 bases, with 12 bases sitting between them. CDR1 MNHEY and CDR2 SVGAGI come from the germline V gene. CDR3 nucleotide sequence: TGTGCCAGCAGGGAGTCGGGTCCTAATTCACCCCTCCACTTT. It specifies CASRESGPNSPLHF.

Worth noting for this clonotype: A much larger clone lies one base from this, so it may be a read error. The V and J genes are TRBV7-2 and TRBJ2-5; 7 nucleotides match TRBD1. Near its end, the DNA agrees better with TRBJ2-7, so the J call may be wrong. Germline CDR1 reads SGHTA; CDR2 reads FQGNSA. This CDR3 has 13 residues. The CDR3 protein is CASSGQDGYEQYF. As DNA, the CDR3 is TGTGCCAGCAGCGGACAGGATGGCTACGAGCAGTACTTC.

The V and J genes are TRBV30 and TRBJ2-5; TRBD2 might be the D (5 bases). The DNA end lines up better with TRBJ2-7; the J call may be wrong. Germline values: CDR1 GTSNPN, CDR2 SVGIG (reference sequence). The CDR3 is 15 amino acids. CDR3 sequence reads: CAWKNGDIVRTEQYF. CDR3 nucleotide sequence: TGTGCCTGGAAGAACGGGGATATTGTACGAACCGAGCAGTACTTC.

The rearrangement uses TRBV13 and TRBJ1-2, with D possibly matching TRBD1 (5 bases). The V end was cut by 0 bases, the J end by 7 bases, with 9 bases between. CDR1 PRHDT and CDR2 FYEKMQ come from the germline V gene (reference sequence). This CDR3 contains 13 residues. The CDR3 DNA follows: TGTGCCAGCAGCTTAGGCAACAGGAGTGGCTACACCTTC. Translating it yields CASSLGNRSGYTF.

This clonotype came up many times. This chain joins TRBV7-2 and TRBJ1-5; D not resolved. Germline values: CDR1 SGHTA, CDR2 FQGNSA. CDR3 size: 12 residues. V was shortened by 5 bases and J by 7 bases, with 9 bases between the two germline ends. The CDR3, as DNA: TGTGCCAGCAGCGTAGAGATGCAGCCCCAGCATTTT. Translated, it gives CASSVEMQPQHF.

The genes are TRBV5-1 and TRBJ1-4; 7 bases match TRBD1. V lost 3 bases and J lost 7; bases outside the gene matches: 9. The CDR3 is made up of 15 amino acids. CDR1 is SGHRS, CDR2 YFSETQ, per germline. The CDR3 coding sequence is TGCGCCAGCAGCTCGGAGACAGGGTTAGGTGAAAAACTGTTTTTT. Translation gives CASSSETGLGEKLFF.

The chain joins TRBV21-1 to TRBJ2-1; no check of the table's D call, TRBD1, against the DNA was made. TRBV21-1 is a pseudogene segment. CDR3 length equals 12 residues. The CDR3 nucleotides read TGTGCCAGCAGCACACGCCGGGACAAACAGTTCTTC. This encodes CASSTRRDKQFF.

The V and J genes are TRBV6-5 and TRBJ2-3; 8 nucleotides line up with TRBD1. The CDR3 is 15 amino acids. The J segment lost 7 bases and the V segment lost 5 bases, leaving 11 bases of the junction unmatched. The V gene's germline CDR1 is MNHEY and CDR2 SVGAGI. The CDR3 DNA reads as TGTGCCAGCAGTACAGACAGGGGTCATTCGAATACGCAGTATTTT. Its translation: CASSTDRGHSNTQYF.

This clonotype has just a few counts. The chain is built from TRBV12-3 or TRBV12-4 and TRBJ2-4; D might be TRBD1 (5 bases). The CDR3 length is 15 residues. The V and J ends lost 2 bases and 4 bases respectively, with 12 bases between them. The CDR3 region has the DNA TGTGCCAGCAGTTTAAGTACAGGCCTAAAAAACATTCAGTACTTC. Translated: CASSLSTGLKNIQYF.

This CDR3 is CASSYRWSKETRYF. CDR3 DNA sequence: TGTGCCAGCAGTTACCGCTGGAGCAAAGAGACCCGGTACTTC. The rearrangement uses TRBV6-5 and TRBJ2-7, with D unresolved. Trimming took 2 bases from V and 12 from J, leaving 20 bases between them. The CDR3 sequence is 14 residues long. Germline loops: CDR1 MNHEY, CDR2 SVGAGI.

The chain recombines TRBV4-1 with TRBJ2-7; 10 bases match TRBD2. Trimming cost V 0 bases and J 2 bases; bases outside gene matches: 4. The CDR3 extends over 16 amino acids. The V gene's germline CDR1 is MGHRA and CDR2 YSYEKL. The CDR3 region is CASSQETSGLTYEQYF. CDR3 coding DNA: TGCGCCAGCAGCCAAGAGACTAGCGGGCTTACCTACGAGCAGTACTTC.